The present T cell receptor beta chain was sequenced within a study of early T cells in non-severe SARS-CoV-2 infection. V lost 2 bases, J lost 6 bases, and 8 bases stayed unmatched. CDR1 and CDR2 from the germline V gene are PRHDT and FYEKMQ (reference sequence). This CDR3 comprises 16 residues. Separate cDNA molecules each had unique molecular identifiers attached to them. TCRdb reprocessed the 5' RACE reads via MiXCR and lists one record per CDR3 protein. The sample shows about 66,000 distinct CDR3 sequences, roughly an eighth of them seen only once. This clonotype was seen only a few times. V gene TRBV13 combines with J gene TRBJ2-2; 8 bases line up with TRBD2. Sequencing used whole blood. The TCR was taken from an adult who was a healthcare worker with PCR-confirmed SARS-CoV-2 infection or an uninfected control (not recorded which). CDR3 in amino acids: CASSLFYGRAAGELFF. The DNA for the CDR3 is TGTGCCAGCAGCTTATTTTACGGGAGGGCCGCCGGGGAGCTGTTTTTT.